This TCR beta chain was identified during a study of molecular identifiers for immune sequencing clone quantification. Listed TCR primers, together with previously described methods, were used for the bulk TCR libraries. TCRdb reanalysed the PCR reads using MiXCR and keeps one entry per CDR3 protein. The data show about 500,000 distinct CDR3 sequences, with around 23% seen just once and roughly 0.79% held by the top ten. To note about this clonotype: Antigen: not known.

Germline CDR1 MNHEY, CDR2 SVGEGT. CDR3 length: 15 amino acids. V was pared by 6 bases and J by 2 bases, with 13 bases between. General study findings and limits: Whereas clones above 20 RNA copies held under 1% of naive-cell molecules, they held over 97% of effector molecules. With a barcode shared among identical TCR molecules, highly expanded clone sizes could be underestimated.

This receptor was identified in a human donor in good health. Some libraries in this study had Jurkat cell RNA spiked in. The chain links TRBV6-2 or TRBV6-3 to TRBJ2-2; D might be TRBD2 (6 bases). Material: naive CD8+ T cells from blood, with Jurkat cell RNA spiked in. Subset meaning: FACS-sorted CD8+CD4-CCR7+CD45RA+ naive T cells. The CDR3 reads CASSPRGGNTGELFF. CDR3 nucleotides: TGTGCCAGCAGCCCCCGGGGAGGTAACACCGGGGAGCTGTTTTTT.